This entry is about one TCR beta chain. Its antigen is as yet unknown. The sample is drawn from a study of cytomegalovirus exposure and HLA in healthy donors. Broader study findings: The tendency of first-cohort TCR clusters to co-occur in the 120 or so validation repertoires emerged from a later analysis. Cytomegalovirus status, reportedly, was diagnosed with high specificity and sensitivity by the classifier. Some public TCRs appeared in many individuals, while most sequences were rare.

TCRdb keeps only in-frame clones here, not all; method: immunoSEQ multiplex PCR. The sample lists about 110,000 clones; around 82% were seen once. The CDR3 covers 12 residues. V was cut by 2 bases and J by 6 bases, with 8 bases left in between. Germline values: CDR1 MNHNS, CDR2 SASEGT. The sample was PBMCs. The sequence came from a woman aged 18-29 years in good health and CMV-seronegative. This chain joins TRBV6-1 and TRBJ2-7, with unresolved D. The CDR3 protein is CASSENFPEQYF. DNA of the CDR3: TGTGCCAGCAGTGAAAACTTCCCCGAGCAGTACTTC.